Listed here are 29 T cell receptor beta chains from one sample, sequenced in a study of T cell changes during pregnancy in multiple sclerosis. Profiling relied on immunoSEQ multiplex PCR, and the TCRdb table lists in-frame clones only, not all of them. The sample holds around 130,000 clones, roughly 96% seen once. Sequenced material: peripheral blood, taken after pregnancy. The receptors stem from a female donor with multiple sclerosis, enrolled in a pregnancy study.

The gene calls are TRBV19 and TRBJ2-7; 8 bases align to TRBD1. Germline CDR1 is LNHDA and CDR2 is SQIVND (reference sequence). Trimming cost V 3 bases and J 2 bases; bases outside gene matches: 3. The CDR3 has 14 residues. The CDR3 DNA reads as TGTGCCAGTAGTATCGGACAGGGCGCCTACGAGCAGTACTTC. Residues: CASSIGQGAYEQYF.

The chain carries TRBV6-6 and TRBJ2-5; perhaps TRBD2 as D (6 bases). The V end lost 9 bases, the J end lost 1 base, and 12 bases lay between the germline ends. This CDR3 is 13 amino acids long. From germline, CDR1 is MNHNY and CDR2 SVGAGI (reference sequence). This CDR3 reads CASGGAGQETQYF. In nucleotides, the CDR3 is TGTGCCAGTGGAGGGGCCGGCCAAGAGACCCAGTACTTC.

The CDR3 sequence: CASSYSTGEEKLFF. In DNA form, the CDR3 reads TGTGCCAGCAGTTACTCGACCGGGGAAGAAAAACTGTTTTTT. This chain connects TRBV6-6 to TRBJ1-4; the D is unclear. The CDR3 is made up of 14 amino acids. The germline V gene has CDR1 MNHNY and CDR2 SVGAGI (reference sequence). V was pared by 0 bases and J by 8 bases, with 10 bases between.

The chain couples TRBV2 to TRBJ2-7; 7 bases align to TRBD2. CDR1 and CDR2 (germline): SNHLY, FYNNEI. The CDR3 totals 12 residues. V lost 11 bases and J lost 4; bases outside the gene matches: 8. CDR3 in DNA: TGTGCCCGTGGGGCTAGCGGTTACGAGCAGTACTTC. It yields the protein CARGASGYEQYF.

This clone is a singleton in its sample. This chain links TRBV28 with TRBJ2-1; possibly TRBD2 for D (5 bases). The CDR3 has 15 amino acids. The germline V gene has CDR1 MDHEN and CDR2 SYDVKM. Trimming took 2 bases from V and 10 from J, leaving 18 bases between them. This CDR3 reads CASSLIAGQLGEQFF. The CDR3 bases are TGTGCCAGCAGTTTAATTGCGGGTCAGTTGGGGGAGCAGTTCTTC.

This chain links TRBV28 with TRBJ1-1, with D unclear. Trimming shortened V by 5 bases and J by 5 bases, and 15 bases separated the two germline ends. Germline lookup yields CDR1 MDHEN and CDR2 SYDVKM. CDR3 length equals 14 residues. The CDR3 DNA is TGTGCCAGCAGTGAGGGATCGGGAAGGACTGAAGCTTTCTTT. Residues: CASSEGSGRTEAFF.

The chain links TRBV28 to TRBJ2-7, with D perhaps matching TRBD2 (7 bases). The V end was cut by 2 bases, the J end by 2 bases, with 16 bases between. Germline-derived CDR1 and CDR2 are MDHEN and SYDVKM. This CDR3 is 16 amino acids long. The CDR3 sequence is CASSLGGPGGTYEQYF. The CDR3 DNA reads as TGTGCCAGCAGTTTAGGGGGCCCCGGGGGGACCTACGAGCAGTACTTC.

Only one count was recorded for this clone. The CDR3 DNA reads as TGTGCCAGTCGACCCAGGGACAGGGAAAAGGATGAGCAGTTCTTC. Amino acid sequence: CASRPRDREKDEQFF. This chain joins TRBV27 and TRBJ2-1, with 9 bases lining up with TRBD1. V shed 9 bases, J shed 8 bases, and the junction held 14 bases outside the gene matches. Looked up from germline, CDR1 is MNHEY and CDR2 is SMNVEV (reference sequence). The CDR3 is 15 residues long.

The CDR3 bases are TGTGCCAGCGATGATGGAAGCGGGAGGGAGAATGAGCAGTTCTTC. As protein: CASDDGSGRENEQFF. The rearrangement uses TRBV7-9 and TRBJ2-1; 10 positions agree with TRBD2. The CDR3 runs 15 residues. Germline-derived CDR1 and CDR2 are SEHNR and FQNEAQ (reference sequence). V lost 8 bases and J lost 7; bases outside the gene matches: 11.

CDR3 DNA: TGTGCCAGCGGCGGGTCTCGAAGTTCCTTGAACACTGAAGCTTTCTTT. Protein: CASGGSRSSLNTEAFF. J is TRBJ1-1 and V is TRBV4-2; D gene ambiguous. Trimming took off 8 bases at V and 0 bases at J, with 19 bases between the two ends. Germline V lookup: CDR1 LGHNA, CDR2 YNFKEQ. The CDR3 has 16 amino acids.

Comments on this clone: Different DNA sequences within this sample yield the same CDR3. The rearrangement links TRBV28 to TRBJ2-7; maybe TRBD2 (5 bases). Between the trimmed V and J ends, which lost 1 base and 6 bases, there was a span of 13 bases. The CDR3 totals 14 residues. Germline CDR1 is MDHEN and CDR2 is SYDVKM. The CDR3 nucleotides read TGTGCCAGCAGTTTATTCACGGGGATCGGCGAGCAGTACTTC. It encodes CASSLFTGIGEQYF.

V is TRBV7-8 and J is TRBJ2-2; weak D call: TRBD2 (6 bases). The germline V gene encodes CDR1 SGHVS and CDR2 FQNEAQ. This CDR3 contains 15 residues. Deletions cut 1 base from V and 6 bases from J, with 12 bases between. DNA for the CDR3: TGTGCCAGCAGCTTAGTCGGGGGTCGCGCCGGGGAGCTGTTTTTT. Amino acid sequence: CASSLVGGRAGELFF.

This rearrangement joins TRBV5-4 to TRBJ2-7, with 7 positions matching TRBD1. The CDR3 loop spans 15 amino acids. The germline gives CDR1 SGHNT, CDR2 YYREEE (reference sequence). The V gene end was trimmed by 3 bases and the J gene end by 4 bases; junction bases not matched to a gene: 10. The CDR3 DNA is TGTGCCAGCAGCTCCGGGACAGCCTTACTATACGAGCAGTACTTC. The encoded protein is CASSSGTALLYEQYF.

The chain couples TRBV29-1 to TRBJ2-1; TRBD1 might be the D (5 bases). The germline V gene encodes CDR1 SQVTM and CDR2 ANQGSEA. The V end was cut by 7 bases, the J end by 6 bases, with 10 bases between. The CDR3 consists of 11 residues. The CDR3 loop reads CSGQKGNEQFF. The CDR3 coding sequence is TGCAGCGGACAGAAGGGCAATGAGCAGTTCTTC.

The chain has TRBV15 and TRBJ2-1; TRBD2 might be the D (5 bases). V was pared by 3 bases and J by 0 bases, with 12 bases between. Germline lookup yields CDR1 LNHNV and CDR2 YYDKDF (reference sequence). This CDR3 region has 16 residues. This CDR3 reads CATSRRDFLSYNEQFF. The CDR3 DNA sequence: TGTGCCACCAGCAGGAGGGATTTTCTCTCCTACAATGAGCAGTTCTTC.

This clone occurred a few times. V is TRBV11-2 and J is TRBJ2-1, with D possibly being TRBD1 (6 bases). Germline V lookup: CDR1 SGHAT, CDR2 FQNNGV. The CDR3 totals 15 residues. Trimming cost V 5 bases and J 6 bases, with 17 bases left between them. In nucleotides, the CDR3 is TGTGCCAGCAGCGTCCGGGACACCGGGTCCAATGAGCAGTTCTTC. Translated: CASSVRDTGSNEQFF.

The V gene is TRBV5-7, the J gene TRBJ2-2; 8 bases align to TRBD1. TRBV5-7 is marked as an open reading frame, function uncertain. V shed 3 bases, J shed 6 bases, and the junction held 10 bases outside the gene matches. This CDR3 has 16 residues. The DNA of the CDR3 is TGTGCCAGCAGCTGTGAGTGGGACAGGATCCCCGGGGAGCTGTTTTTT. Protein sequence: CASSCEWDRIPGELFF.

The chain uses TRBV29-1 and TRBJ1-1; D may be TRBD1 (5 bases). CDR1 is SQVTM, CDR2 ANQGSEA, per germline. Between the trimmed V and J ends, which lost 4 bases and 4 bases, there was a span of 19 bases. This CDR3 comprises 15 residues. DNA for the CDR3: TGCAGCGTTGGGATTGCGGGGGGAATCACCACTGAAGCTTTCTTT. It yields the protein CSVGIAGGITTEAFF.

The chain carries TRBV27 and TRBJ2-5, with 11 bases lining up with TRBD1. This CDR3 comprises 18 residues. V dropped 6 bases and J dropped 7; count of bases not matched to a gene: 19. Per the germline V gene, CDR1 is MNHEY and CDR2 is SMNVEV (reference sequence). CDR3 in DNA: TGTGCCAGCAGCCTCGGACAGGGGGCGAGAGGTGGGAGGGCGACCCAGTACTTC. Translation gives CASSLGQGARGGRATQYF.

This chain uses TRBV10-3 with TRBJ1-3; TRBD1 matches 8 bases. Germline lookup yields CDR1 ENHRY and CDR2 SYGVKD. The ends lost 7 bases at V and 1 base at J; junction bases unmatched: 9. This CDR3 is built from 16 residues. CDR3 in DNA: TGTGCCATCACTCCCGGGCGACAGGGGTCTGGAAACACCATATATTTT. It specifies CAITPGRQGSGNTIYF.

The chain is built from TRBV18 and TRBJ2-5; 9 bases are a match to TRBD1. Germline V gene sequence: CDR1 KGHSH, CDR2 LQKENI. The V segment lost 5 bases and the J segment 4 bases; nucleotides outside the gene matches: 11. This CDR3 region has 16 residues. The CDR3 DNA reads TGTGCCAGCTCAGTTCCGGGACAGGGAGTGGGAGAGACCCAGTACTTC. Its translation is CASSVPGQGVGETQYF.

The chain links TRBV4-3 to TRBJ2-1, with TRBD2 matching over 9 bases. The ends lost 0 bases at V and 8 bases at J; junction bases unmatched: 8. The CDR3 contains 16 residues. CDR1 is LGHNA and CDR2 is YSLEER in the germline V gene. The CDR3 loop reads CASSQEALAGSDEQFF. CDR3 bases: TGCGCCAGCAGCCAAGAAGCACTAGCGGGTTCCGATGAGCAGTTCTTC.

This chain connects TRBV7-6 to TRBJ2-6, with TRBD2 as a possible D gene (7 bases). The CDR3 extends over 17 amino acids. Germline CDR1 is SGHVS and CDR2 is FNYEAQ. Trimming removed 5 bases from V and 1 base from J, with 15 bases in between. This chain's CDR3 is CASSTSAGQSGANVLTF. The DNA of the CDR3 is TGTGCCAGCAGCACTAGCGCCGGACAGTCTGGGGCCAACGTCCTGACTTTC.

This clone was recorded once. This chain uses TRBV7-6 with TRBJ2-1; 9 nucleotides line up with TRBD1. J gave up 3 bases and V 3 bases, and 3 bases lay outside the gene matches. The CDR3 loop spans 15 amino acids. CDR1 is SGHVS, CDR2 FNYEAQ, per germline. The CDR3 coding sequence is TGTGCCAGCAGCTTGGGACAGGGTGACTACAATGAGCAGTTCTTC. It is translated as CASSLGQGDYNEQFF. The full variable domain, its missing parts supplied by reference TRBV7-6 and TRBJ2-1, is GAGVSQSPRYKVTKRGQDVALRCDPISGHVSLYWYRQALGQGPEFLTYFNYEAQQDKSGLPNDRFSAERPEGSISTLTIQRTEQRDSAMYRCASSLGQGDYNEQFFGPGTRLTVL.

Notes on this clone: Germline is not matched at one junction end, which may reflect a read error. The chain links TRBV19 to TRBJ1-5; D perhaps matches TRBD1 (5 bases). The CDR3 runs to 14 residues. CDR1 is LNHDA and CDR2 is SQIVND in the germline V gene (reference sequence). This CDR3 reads CASSLDSSNQPQHF. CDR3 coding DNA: TGTGCCAGTAGTCTAGACAGTAGCAATCAGCCCCAGCATTTT.

CDR3 nucleotides: TGTGCCAGCAGCTTAGACAGGGCGCTGGGGAACACCATATATTTT. This gives the protein CASSLDRALGNTIYF. This rearrangement joins TRBV13 to TRBJ1-3; D is possibly TRBD1 (6 bases). CDR3 length: 15 amino acids. Germline CDR1 reads PRHDT; CDR2 reads FYEKMQ (reference sequence). The V and J ends lost 1 base and 7 bases respectively, with 14 bases between them.

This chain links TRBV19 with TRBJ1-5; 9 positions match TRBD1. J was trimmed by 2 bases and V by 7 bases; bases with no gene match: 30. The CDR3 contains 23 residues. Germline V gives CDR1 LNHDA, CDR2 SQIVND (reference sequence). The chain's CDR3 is CASTKGQHYGTGRVLVGNQPQHF. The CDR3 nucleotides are TGTGCCAGTACCAAAGGACAGCATTACGGGACAGGGAGAGTTTTAGTAGGCAATCAGCCCCAGCATTTT.

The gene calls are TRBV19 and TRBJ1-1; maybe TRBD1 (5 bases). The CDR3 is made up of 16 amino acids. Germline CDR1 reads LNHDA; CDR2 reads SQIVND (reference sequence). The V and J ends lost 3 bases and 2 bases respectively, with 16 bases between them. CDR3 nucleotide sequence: TGTGCCAGTAGTATGCGGCCTGCGGGGACCAACACTGAAGCTTTCTTT. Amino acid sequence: CASSMRPAGTNTEAFF.

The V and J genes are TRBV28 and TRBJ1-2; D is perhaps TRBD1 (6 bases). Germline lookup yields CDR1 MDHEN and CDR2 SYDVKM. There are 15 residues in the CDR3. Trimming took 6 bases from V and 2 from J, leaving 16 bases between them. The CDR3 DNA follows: TGTGCCAGCAGCCCCGGGACACTGCTCAACTATGGCTACACCTTC. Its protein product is CASSPGTLLNYGYTF.